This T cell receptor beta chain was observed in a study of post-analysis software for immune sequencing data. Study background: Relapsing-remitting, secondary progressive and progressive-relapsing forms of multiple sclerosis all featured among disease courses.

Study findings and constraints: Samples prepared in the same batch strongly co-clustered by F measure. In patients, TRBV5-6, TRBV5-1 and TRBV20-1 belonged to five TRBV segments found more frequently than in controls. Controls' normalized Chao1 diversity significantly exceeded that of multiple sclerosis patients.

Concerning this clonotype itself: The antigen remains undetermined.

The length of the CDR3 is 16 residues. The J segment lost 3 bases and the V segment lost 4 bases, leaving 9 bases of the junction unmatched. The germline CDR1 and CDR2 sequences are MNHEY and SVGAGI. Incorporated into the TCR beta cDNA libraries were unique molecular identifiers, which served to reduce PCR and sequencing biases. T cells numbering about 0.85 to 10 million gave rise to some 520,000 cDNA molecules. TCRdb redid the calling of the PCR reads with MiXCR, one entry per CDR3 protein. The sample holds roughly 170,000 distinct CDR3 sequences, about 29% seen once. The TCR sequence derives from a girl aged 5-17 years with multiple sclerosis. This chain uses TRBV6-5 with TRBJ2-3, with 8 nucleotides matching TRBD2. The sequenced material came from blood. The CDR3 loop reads CASSSPRRGGTDTQYF. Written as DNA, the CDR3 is TGTGCCAGCAGTTCTCCGAGACGGGGGGGAACAGATACGCAGTATTTT.